The rows below give T cell receptor beta chains drawn from one sample of a study of blood T cell repertoires in COVID-19. The protocol was immunoSEQ multiplex PCR, while the TCRdb copy is restricted to in-frame clones and leaves out a portion. The top ten clones hold approximately 6.2% of a sample with roughly 200,000 clones, 87% of them seen once. The sequenced sample consisted of peripheral blood. These receptors all stem from a man aged 60 to 75 who had recovered from COVID-19. The CDR3 runs from the conserved cysteine through the conserved F or W. Fields, in order: D gene, clone size, V gene, J gene, CDR3 protein, CDR3 DNA. D genes are given only for firm matches. Clone size appears in some rows only: once, few, many, or a class for an expanded clone.

D gene: TRBD1
clone size: NA
V gene: TRBV5-4
J gene: TRBJ2-7
CDR3 protein: CASSLRDRTTYEQYF
CDR3 DNA: TGTGCCAGCAGCCTGAGGGACAGGACAACCTACGAGCAGTACTTC

D gene: NA
clone size: NA
V gene: TRBV5-1
J gene: TRBJ1-1
CDR3 protein: CASSPSSGGTEAFF
CDR3 DNA: TGCGCCAGCAGCCCCTCGTCGGGGGGCACTGAAGCTTTCTTT

D gene: NA
clone size: once
V gene: TRBV21-1
J gene: TRBJ2-3
CDR3 protein: CASSNWSGLAGGRDTDTQYF
CDR3 DNA: TGTGCCAGCAGCAATTGGAGCGGGCTGGCGGGGGGGCGGGACACAGATACGCAGTATTTT

D gene: TRBD2
clone size: NA
V gene: TRBV7-9
J gene: TRBJ2-3
CDR3 protein: CASSPSGAGDTQYF
CDR3 DNA: TGTGCCAGCAGCCCTAGCGGGGCGGGAGATACGCAGTATTTT

D gene: TRBD2
clone size: NA
V gene: TRBV13
J gene: TRBJ2-7
CDR3 protein: CASSLGRLAGYEQYF
CDR3 DNA: TGTGCCAGCAGCTTAGGCCGGCTAGCGGGCTACGAGCAGTACTTC

D gene: TRBD2
clone size: NA
V gene: TRBV6-6
J gene: TRBJ2-1
CDR3 protein: CASSPGLAGVYGEQFF
CDR3 DNA: TGTGCCAGCAGTCCGGGACTAGCGGGAGTCTACGGTGAGCAGTTCTTC

D gene: NA
clone size: NA
V gene: TRBV18
J gene: TRBJ1-1
CDR3 protein: CASSVRDQGTEAFF
CDR3 DNA: TGTGCCAGCTCAGTAAGAGACCAGGGCACTGAAGCTTTCTTT

D gene: NA
clone size: NA
V gene: TRBV18
J gene: TRBJ2-7
CDR3 protein: CASSLGKTPTYEQYF
CDR3 DNA: TGTGCCAGCTCCCTGGGCAAAACCCCTACCTACGAGCAGTACTTC

D gene: NA
clone size: NA
V gene: TRBV5-1
J gene: TRBJ2-1
CDR3 protein: CASSERAGLRNEQFF
CDR3 DNA: TGCGCCAGCAGCGAAAGGGCAGGGTTGAGAAATGAGCAGTTCTTC

D gene: NA
clone size: NA
V gene: TRBV30
J gene: TRBJ1-5
CDR3 protein: CAWSVRTRSNQPQHF
CDR3 DNA: TGTGCCTGGAGTGTCAGGACACGAAGCAATCAGCCCCAGCATTTT

D gene: NA
clone size: NA
V gene: TRBV18
J gene: TRBJ1-1
CDR3 protein: CASSPQRGTHNTEAFF
CDR3 DNA: TGTGCCAGCTCACCCCAAAGGGGGACACACAACACTGAAGCTTTCTTT

D gene: NA
clone size: NA
V gene: TRBV5-1
J gene: TRBJ2-5
CDR3 protein: CASSLMADQETQYF
CDR3 DNA: TGCGCCAGCAGCTTGATGGCGGACCAAGAGACCCAGTACTTC

D gene: NA
clone size: NA
V gene: TRBV3-1/TRBV3-2
J gene: TRBJ2-2
CDR3 protein: CASSQQVSVGELFF
CDR3 DNA: TGTGCCAGCAGTCAACAAGTATCAGTTGGGGAGCTGTTTTTT

D gene: NA
clone size: NA
V gene: TRBV12-5
J gene: TRBJ2-5
CDR3 protein: CASAQGNQETQYF
CDR3 DNA: TGTGCTAGTGCCCAGGGTAACCAAGAGACCCAGTACTTC

D gene: TRBD2
clone size: NA
V gene: TRBV18
J gene: TRBJ2-1
CDR3 protein: CASSPRLAGGGEQFF
CDR3 DNA: TGTGCCAGCTCACCACGGCTAGCGGGAGGCGGTGAGCAGTTCTTC

D gene: NA
clone size: NA
V gene: TRBV5-8
J gene: TRBJ1-1
CDR3 protein: CATPGFSRTEAFF
CDR3 DNA: TGTGCCACCCCGGGGTTTTCGAGGACTGAAGCTTTCTTT

D gene: TRBD1
clone size: NA
V gene: TRBV11-1
J gene: TRBJ1-1
CDR3 protein: CASNREGQGRTEAFF
CDR3 DNA: TGTGCCAGCAACCGTGAGGGACAGGGACGGACTGAAGCTTTCTTT

D gene: TRBD1
clone size: NA
V gene: TRBV6-2/TRBV6-3
J gene: TRBJ1-5
CDR3 protein: CASSYSGQLGPQHF
CDR3 DNA: TGTGCCAGCAGTTACTCGGGACAGTTAGGGCCCCAGCATTTT

D gene: NA
clone size: NA
V gene: TRBV27
J gene: TRBJ1-1
CDR3 protein: CASKMSGRGSFMNTEAFF
CDR3 DNA: TGTGCCAGCAAGATGAGTGGCCGCGGGTCATTCATGAACACTGAAGCTTTCTTT

D gene: TRBD1
clone size: few
V gene: TRBV13
J gene: TRBJ1-5
CDR3 protein: CASSSRSQTTGTGVSQPQHF
CDR3 DNA: TGTGCCAGCAGCTCCAGGAGCCAGACGACCGGGACAGGGGTTAGTCAGCCCCAGCATTTT

D gene: NA
clone size: NA
V gene: TRBV13
J gene: TRBJ1-1
CDR3 protein: CASSLWQNTEAFF
CDR3 DNA: TGTGCCAGCAGCTTATGGCAGAACACTGAAGCTTTCTTT

D gene: TRBD2
clone size: few
V gene: TRBV3-1/TRBV3-2
J gene: TRBJ2-2
CDR3 protein: CASSGGVAETTGELFF
CDR3 DNA: TGTGCCAGCAGCGGGGGGGTAGCGGAGACCACCGGGGAGCTGTTTTTT

D gene: NA
clone size: NA
V gene: TRBV2
J gene: TRBJ1-1
CDR3 protein: CASRSIRGGTEAFF
CDR3 DNA: TGTGCCAGCAGATCGATCCGCGGGGGCACTGAAGCTTTCTTT

D gene: NA
clone size: NA
V gene: TRBV29-1
J gene: TRBJ2-4
CDR3 protein: CSGYRENIQYF
CDR3 DNA: TGCAGCGGATACAGGGAAAACATTCAGTACTTC

D gene: NA
clone size: NA
V gene: TRBV9
J gene: TRBJ1-2
CDR3 protein: CASSVEQGTNYGYTF
CDR3 DNA: TGTGCCAGCAGCGTAGAACAGGGAACTAACTATGGCTACACCTTC

D gene: TRBD1
clone size: NA
V gene: TRBV10-3
J gene: TRBJ1-1
CDR3 protein: CAINEDRGSTEAFF
CDR3 DNA: TGTGCCATCAACGAGGACAGGGGGAGCACTGAAGCTTTCTTT

D gene: NA
clone size: NA
V gene: TRBV18
J gene: TRBJ1-1
CDR3 protein: CASSNGRNTEAFF
CDR3 DNA: TGTGCCAGCTCCAACGGGAGGAACACTGAAGCTTTCTTT

D gene: TRBD1
clone size: NA
V gene: TRBV2
J gene: TRBJ1-1
CDR3 protein: CASSSTGGMNTEAFF
CDR3 DNA: TGTGCCAGCAGTTCGACAGGGGGTATGAACACTGAAGCTTTCTTT

D gene: NA
clone size: NA
V gene: TRBV6-2/TRBV6-3
J gene: TRBJ2-3
CDR3 protein: CASSQIFTDTQYF
CDR3 DNA: TGTGCCAGCAGTCAAATTTTCACAGATACGCAGTATTTT

D gene: NA
clone size: NA
V gene: TRBV6-5
J gene: TRBJ1-1
CDR3 protein: CASNNLGGNTEAFF
CDR3 DNA: TGTGCCAGCAACAACCTCGGAGGAAACACTGAAGCTTTCTTT

D gene: TRBD2
clone size: NA
V gene: TRBV12-5
J gene: TRBJ2-5
CDR3 protein: CASGGEGQETQYF
CDR3 DNA: TGTGCTAGTGGGGGGGAGGGCCAAGAGACCCAGTACTTC

D gene: NA
clone size: NA
V gene: TRBV5-1
J gene: TRBJ1-1
CDR3 protein: CASSLEYGRGAEAFF
CDR3 DNA: TGCGCCAGCAGCTTGGAATACGGCAGGGGAGCTGAAGCTTTCTTT

D gene: NA
clone size: NA
V gene: TRBV19
J gene: TRBJ1-1
CDR3 protein: CASSTLRGTEAFF
CDR3 DNA: TGTGCCAGTAGTACCCTCCGGGGCACTGAAGCTTTCTTT

D gene: TRBD2
clone size: NA
V gene: TRBV11-2
J gene: TRBJ2-2
CDR3 protein: CASSQGAGGFTGELFF
CDR3 DNA: TGTGCCAGCAGCCAAGGGGCGGGGGGCTTCACCGGGGAGCTGTTTTTT

D gene: NA
clone size: NA
V gene: TRBV11-3
J gene: TRBJ1-6
CDR3 protein: CASSLGVEGNSPLHF
CDR3 DNA: TGTGCCAGCAGCTTGGGGGTGGAGGGTAATTCACCCCTCCACTTT

D gene: TRBD1
clone size: NA
V gene: TRBV9
J gene: TRBJ2-7
CDR3 protein: CASSVGFGTGGEQYF
CDR3 DNA: TGTGCCAGCAGCGTAGGGTTCGGGACAGGGGGCGAGCAGTACTTC

D gene: NA
clone size: NA
V gene: TRBV7-7
J gene: TRBJ2-5
CDR3 protein: CASSSGTGPSWDQYF
CDR3 DNA: TGTGCCAGCAGCTCTGGGACTGGCCCGAGTTGGGACCAGTACTTC

D gene: TRBD1
clone size: few
V gene: TRBV7-2
J gene: TRBJ2-2
CDR3 protein: CASSLGGQGSTGELFF
CDR3 DNA: TGTGCCAGCAGCTTAGGTGGACAGGGGAGCACCGGGGAGCTGTTTTTT

D gene: NA
clone size: NA
V gene: TRBV10-1
J gene: TRBJ1-3
CDR3 protein: CASSAGLAGNTIYF
CDR3 DNA: TGCGCCAGCAGCGCGGGGTTGGCTGGAAACACCATATATTTT

D gene: TRBD1
clone size: few
V gene: TRBV15
J gene: TRBJ1-5
CDR3 protein: CATTPTGGSNQPQHF
CDR3 DNA: TGTGCCACCACGCCGACAGGGGGTAGCAATCAGCCCCAGCATTTT

D gene: NA
clone size: once
V gene: TRBV12-3/TRBV12-4
J gene: TRBJ2-3
CDR3 protein: CASSLGGRDTQYF
CDR3 DNA: TGTGCCAGCAGTTTGGGAGGAAGAGATACGCAGTATTTT

D gene: TRBD1
clone size: few
V gene: TRBV11-3
J gene: TRBJ2-2
CDR3 protein: CASSMGQANTGELFF
CDR3 DNA: TGTGCCAGCAGCATGGGACAGGCGAACACCGGGGAGCTGTTTTTT

D gene: NA
clone size: few
V gene: TRBV3-1/TRBV3-2
J gene: TRBJ1-4
CDR3 protein: CASSQARDWNEKLFF
CDR3 DNA: TGTGCCAGCAGCCAAGCCCGGGACTGGAATGAAAAACTGTTTTTT

D gene: NA
clone size: NA
V gene: TRBV2
J gene: TRBJ2-3
CDR3 protein: CASSVKLGSTDTQYF
CDR3 DNA: TGTGCCAGCAGTGTTAAACTAGGGAGCACAGATACGCAGTATTTT

D gene: TRBD2
clone size: NA
V gene: TRBV7-2
J gene: TRBJ2-3
CDR3 protein: CASSSTSPGTSGGPREYF
CDR3 DNA: TGTGCCAGCAGCTCCACCAGTCCCGGGACTAGCGGGGGCCCCAGGGAGTATTTT